This section outlines one T cell receptor beta chain sequence together with its context. The target of this receptor is not known. Base quality data are lacking; no much larger clone is found one base away. This record belongs to a study of beta chain features in type 1 diabetes (dated by TCRdb to between 2018 and 2020). Regarding the research as a whole: Patients and healthy donors did not differ in mean age, gender distribution, total cell number or subset yield. A total of approximately 110,000,000 sorted cells were examined across all samples, and a strong correlation was observed between cell number per subset and RNA yield. The study compared TCRB repertoires of sorted circulating CD4+ T cell subsets between recently diagnosed type 1 diabetes patients and matched healthy donors. Regulatory and stem cell-like memory subsets were obtained from only 8 patients and about eight healthy donors, while naive and central memory subsets were obtained from all 30 or so donors.

The entire amount of isolated RNA was reverse transcribed using the High Capacity cDNA Reverse Transcription Kit, so the sequenced TCRB transcripts were expressed ones. Deep immunoSEQ sequencing was performed on naive, central memory and regulatory T cell samples, with an average of roughly 3.3 million total reads per sample. After sorted cells were lysed in RLT buffer, RNA was extracted with DNase-treated RNeasy Micro or Mini kits, with the choice depending on cell number. To prevent cross-contamination, each cell subset was processed individually, whereas patient and healthy donor samples were processed jointly. The immunoSEQ multiplex PCR was used to amplify TCRB sequences from cDNA, yielding 87-bp fragments that span the CDR3 region. Amplicons were sequenced on the Illumina HiSeq platform. The published analysis was carried out like this. PCR bias was computationally corrected using synthetic template baselines, reads within Hamming distance 2 were collapsed, and singletons that could not be merged were discarded. Reads were aligned to IMGT to assign V, D and J genes, CDR3 length, and insertions or deletions at six rearrangement sites. Within each subset, clonotype counts were normalized to sorted cell number, and only after that were true diversity and Gini coefficients computed with the tcR R package. The overlap coefficient, calculated on TCRB nucleotide sequences, was used to measure repertoire sharing. TCRdb re-hosts the immuneACCESS table, in-frame sequences only. Its copies lack some clones; in the studies checked, an unresolved V gene accounts for under half of them, and the cause for the rest is not known. V, J and clone size are taken as reported in that table, and D and trimming were inferred from the DNA itself. The sample table shows 300,000 or so clones, and less than 9.5% are seen once. 0.44% of the sample goes to the ten largest clones.

From each donor, a single peripheral blood sample of around 0.12 L on average was drawn into heparinised tubes. Naive, central memory, regulatory and stem cell-like memory CD4+ T cells were sorted on a BD FACSAria II using a panel including CD45RO, CCR7, CD25, CD127, CD95 and CD27. Every sorted population had a purity above 98%. PBMCs were isolated immediately by Lymphoprep density gradient centrifugation and stained directly without culture. To minimize batch effects, samples were stained and sorted in pairs, one healthy donor with one patient per experiment. As encoded in the germline V gene, CDR1 is SGHDN while CDR2 is FVKESK. The CDR3, cysteine through phenylalanine, is 13 amino acids long. Left in the record is the CDR3 DNA by itself, 39 bases read in frame from the first base. V has 6 bases trimmed and J has 5 bases trimmed; junction bases matching no gene number 4. Results and caveats for the whole study, not just this receptor: Shorter templates might be favored by PCR, yet because patient and control samples were amplified and corrected together, any such skew would affect both groups equally. Naive, central memory and regulatory TCRB repertoires appeared more similar among patients than among healthy donors. At VDJ recombination sites, type 1 diabetes patients had fewer insertions and more deleted nucleotides, which implies abnormalities in thymic rearrangement. Type 1 diabetes patients showed a moderate but significant shortening of TCRB CDR3 length in all four CD4+ subsets. Only small numbers of individuals were included in the HLA sub-analyses, which left unresolved whether HLA type had any influence on TCRB rearrangement. Sequencing cDNA rather than genomic DNA could over-represent highly expressing activated cells, although activation and CD3 levels did not differ between groups.

The TCR was taken from a woman aged 18-30 years in good health. The chain is assembled from TRBV14 and TRBJ2-5, and TRBD2 matches 9 of the central bases. The specimen was central memory CD4+ T cells from blood. This receptor carries the CDR3 CASRGTSWETQYF. The nucleotide sequence reads TGTGCCAGCAGGGGGACTAGCTGGGAGACCCAGTACTTC.